What follows is one T cell receptor (beta chain) and its context. No antigen is known for it. CDR1 and CDR2 from the germline V gene are LNHNV and YYDKDF (reference sequence). V lost 4 bases and J lost 9, with 10 bases in between. The CDR3 loop spans 12 amino acids. What was amplified from RNA transcripts were TCR beta CDR3 regions. RT-PCR in the first round (using the HTBI primer set) targeted the TCR CDR3. MiXCR, applied by TCRdb to the multiplex PCR reads, yields one record per CDR3 protein. The sample lists about 580,000 distinct CDR3 sequences; about 43% were seen once. This specimen belongs to a study of T cells in Graves' hyperthyroidism and ophthalmopathy. Study-wide findings and caveats: Most thyroid clonotypes that were expanded above 0.001 also turned up in blood.

This receptor was taken from a woman younger than 30 with Graves' hyperthyroidism. The sample was peripheral blood or thyroid tissue (not recorded which). The chain links TRBV15 to TRBJ1-3, with unresolved D. This chain's CDR3 is CATSTLGSTIYF. The CDR3 DNA reads TGTGCCACCAGCACCCTGGGGAGCACCATATATTTT.